This TCR beta chain was sequenced for a study of early T cells in non-severe SARS-CoV-2 infection. Across the study: Unpaired chains resulted from sequencing bulk RNA of unsorted whole blood.

This clonotype showed up many times. Its target is not known. Study results and limitations: In VDJdb matching, anti-spike CD8 responses were favored while private and CD4 specificities went missing.

The protocol attached unique molecular identifiers to individual cDNA molecules. TCRdb processed the 5' RACE reads anew with MiXCR; each CDR3 protein has one entry. The profile shows some 38,000 distinct CDR3 sequences, about 5% of them singletons. This TCR came from an adult who was a healthcare worker with PCR-confirmed SARS-CoV-2 infection or an uninfected control (not recorded which). The source material was whole blood.

The chain's CDR3 is CSAGEGAKFF. The CDR3 bases are TGCAGCGCCGGCGAGGGGGCTAAGTTCTTC. This chain links TRBV29-1 with TRBJ2-1, with 7 bases identical to TRBD1. There are 10 residues in the CDR3. Germline V gene sequence: CDR1 SQVTM, CDR2 ANQGSEA. Trimming at V came to 7 bases and at J to 14 bases, leaving 8 bases not matched to a gene.